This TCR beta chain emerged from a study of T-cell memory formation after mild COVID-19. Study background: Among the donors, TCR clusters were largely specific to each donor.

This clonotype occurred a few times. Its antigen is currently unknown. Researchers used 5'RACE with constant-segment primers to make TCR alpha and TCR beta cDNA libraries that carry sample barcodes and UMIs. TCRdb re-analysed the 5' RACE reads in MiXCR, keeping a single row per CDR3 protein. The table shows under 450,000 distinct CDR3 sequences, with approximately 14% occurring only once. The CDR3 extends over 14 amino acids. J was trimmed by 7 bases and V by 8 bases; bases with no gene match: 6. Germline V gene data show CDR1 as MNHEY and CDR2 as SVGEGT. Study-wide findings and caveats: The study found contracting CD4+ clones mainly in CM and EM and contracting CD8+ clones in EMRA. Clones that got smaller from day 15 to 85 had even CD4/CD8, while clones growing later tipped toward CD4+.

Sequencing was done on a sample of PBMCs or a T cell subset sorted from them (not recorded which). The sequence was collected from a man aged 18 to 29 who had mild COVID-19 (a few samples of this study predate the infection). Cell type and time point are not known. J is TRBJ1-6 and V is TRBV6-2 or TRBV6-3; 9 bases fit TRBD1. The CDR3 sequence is CASLSGQGNSPLHF. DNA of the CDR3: TGTGCCAGCCTGTCGGGACAGGGCAATTCACCCCTCCACTTT.